This is a list of T cell receptor beta chains from one sample in a study of blood T cell repertoires in COVID-19. Measured with immunoSEQ multiplex PCR; TCRdb has only the in-frame clones, and not every one. The sample holds 350,000 to 450,000 clones, 88% seen once. Sequenced: PBMCs or T cells enriched from blood (not recorded which). The receptor set was obtained from a woman under 30 who had been exposed to COVID-19. Both conserved end residues are part of each CDR3. The D gene is left open where the match is weak. Expanded clones get a size class; other rows say once, few or many, or leave the size out.

TRBJ2-7 | 13 | TRBV6-5 | . | . | TGTGCCTTCAAGGCAGGACACGGCTACGAGCAGTACTTC | CAFKAGHGYEQYF
TRBJ1-1 | 15 | TRBV18 | . | once | TGTGCCAGCTCTCCCAACAGGAAAATGAACACTGAAGCTTTCTTT | CASSPNRKMNTEAFF
TRBJ2-6 | 18 | TRBV20-1 | TRBD2 | . | TGCAGTGCTAGTCGTACTAGCGGGGATTACTCTGGGGCCAACGTCCTGACTTTC | CSASRTSGDYSGANVLTF
TRBJ1-1 | 14 | TRBV28 | TRBD1 | . | TGTGCCAGCAGTTTAAAGGGGGCGGCCACTGAAGCTTTCTTT | CASSLKGAATEAFF
TRBJ1-3 | 15 | TRBV7-6 | . | . | TGTGCCAGCAGCTCGGGGGGATTCTCTGGAAACACCATATATTTT | CASSSGGFSGNTIYF
TRBJ1-2 | 15 | TRBV29-1 | TRBD1 | . | TGCAGCGTTGGAACAGGGGGAAGGAATAACTATGGCTACACCTTC | CSVGTGGRNNYGYTF
TRBJ1-4 | 13 | TRBV30 | . | . | TGTGCCTGGAGTATCGCCAGTAATGAAAAACTGTTTTTT | CAWSIASNEKLFF
TRBJ2-1 | 18 | TRBV21-1 | . | . | TGTGCCAGCAGCAAAGAAGACCCGGGACAGTTATCCTACAATGAGCAGTTCTTC | CASSKEDPGQLSYNEQFF
TRBJ2-2 | 17 | TRBV5-1 | TRBD2 | once | TGCGCCAGCAGCGCGACTAGCGGAGCGATTTACACCGGGGAGCTGTTTTTT | CASSATSGAIYTGELFF
TRBJ2-7 | 16 | TRBV28 | TRBD2 | . | TGTGCCAGCAGTTTTCCCCCTAGCGGGAGCCCCTACGAGCAGTACTTC | CASSFPPSGSPYEQYF
TRBJ1-2 | 15 | TRBV24-1 | TRBD1 | . | TGTGCCACCAGTGGTGGGACAGGGCTCGACTATGGCTACACCTTC | CATSGGTGLDYGYTF
TRBJ1-3 | 16 | TRBV7-8 | . | . | TGTGCCAGCAGCTCCGGGAAATCGACCTCTGGAAACACCATATATTTT | CASSSGKSTSGNTIYF
TRBJ1-1 | 15 | TRBV5-1 | TRBD1 | . | TGCGCCAGCAGCAACCGGACAGGGGGCAACACTGAAGCTTTCTTT | CASSNRTGGNTEAFF
TRBJ1-4 | 15 | TRBV7-2 | TRBD1 | . | TGTGCCAGCAGCTTAGGTGGACAGGCAAATGAAAAACTGTTTTTT | CASSLGGQANEKLFF
TRBJ2-2 | 17 | TRBV4-2 | . | once | TGTGCCAGCAGCCAAGATCGGATTCAGGGTTACACCGGGGAGCTGTTTTTT | CASSQDRIQGYTGELFF
TRBJ1-6 | 15 | TRBV27 | . | . | TGTGCCAGCAGAACTCCTCGCCAGGGGAATTCACCCCTCCACTTT | CASRTPRQGNSPLHF
TRBJ1-4 | 14 | TRBV3-1/TRBV3-2 | . | once | TGTGCCAGCAGCCAAGCTGCCAGGGCTGAAAAACTGTTTTTT | CASSQAARAEKLFF
TRBJ2-2 | 16 | TRBV7-9 | TRBD2 | . | TGTGCCAGCATACCCCTAGCGGGAGGCAACACCGGGGAGCTGTTTTTT | CASIPLAGGNTGELFF
TRBJ1-1 | 15 | TRBV14 | . | . | TGTGCCAGCAGCCAACAACGGACAGCAAACACTGAAGCTTTCTTT | CASSQQRTANTEAFF
TRBJ2-2 | 18 | TRBV4-1 | TRBD2 | . | TGCGCCAGCAGCCAAGATGTAGTCCTAGCGGGGAGGACCGGGGAGCTGTTTTTT | CASSQDVVLAGRTGELFF
TRBJ2-1 | 15 | TRBV6-2/TRBV6-3 | TRBD1 | . | TGTGCCAGCAGTGCCTTGGGGACAGGGTCGAGTGAGCAGTTCTTC | CASSALGTGSSEQFF
TRBJ2-3 | 16 | TRBV10-3 | TRBD1 | . | TGTGCCATCAGTGAGTCTTCGACAGGGGGCCGGGATACGCAGTATTTT | CAISESSTGGRDTQYF
TRBJ2-7 | 16 | TRBV9 | . | . | TGTGCCAGCAGCCCCTTGCCCAGGGGGGTATCCTACGAGCAGTACTTC | CASSPLPRGVSYEQYF
TRBJ1-2 | 14 | TRBV6-5 | . | . | TGTGCCAGCAGTTACTCGGCAGGGTTGGGTGGCTACACCTTC | CASSYSAGLGGYTF
TRBJ2-3 | 16 | TRBV9 | . | few | TGTGCCAGCAGACCTGGGACTGGTCTAAGGTCAGATACGCAGTATTTT | CASRPGTGLRSDTQYF
TRBJ2-1 | 12 | TRBV5-5 | . | . | TGTGCCAGCAGCTTCTGGGCGAATGAGCAGTTCTTC | CASSFWANEQFF
TRBJ2-2 | 13 | TRBV7-8 | . | . | TGTGCCAGCAGCTTAGAGCTTGTCGGGGAGCTGTTTTTT | CASSLELVGELFF
TRBJ1-1 | 11 | TRBV6-5 | . | . | TGTGCCAGCAGCTCCCCGGGGAAAGCTTTCTTT | CASSSPGKAFF
TRBJ2-3 | 15 | TRBV12-5 | TRBD1 | . | TGTGCTAGTGGTCCCGGACAGGGGGCAGGAGATACGCAGTATTTT | CASGPGQGAGDTQYF
TRBJ1-4 | 15 | TRBV7-9 | TRBD1 | . | TGTGCCAGCAGCTTAAGGGGACAGGGAGGCGAAAAACTGTTTTTT | CASSLRGQGGEKLFF
TRBJ1-2 | 14 | TRBV21-1 | . | . | TGTGCCAGCAGCAAAATAATGCTAGTCTATGGCTACACCTTC | CASSKIMLVYGYTF
TRBJ2-1 | 12 | TRBV29-1 | . | . | TGCAGCGTTGGGGGCCTAGCGAATGAGCAGTTCTTC | CSVGGLANEQFF
TRBJ1-1 | 15 | TRBV10-3 | . | . | TGTGCCATCAGTGATCTAGGGGGATCGGGGACTGAAGCTTTCTTT | CAISDLGGSGTEAFF
TRBJ1-6 | 15 | TRBV7-8 | TRBD1 | once | TGTGCCAGCAGCTTAGCACAGGGGTGGAATTCACCCCTCCACTTT | CASSLAQGWNSPLHF
TRBJ1-1 | 15 | TRBV19 | TRBD1 | . | TGTGCCAGTAGGTCACAGGGGGCGGGGGTCACTGAAGCTTTCTTT | CASRSQGAGVTEAFF
TRBJ1-1 | 14 | TRBV28 | . | . | TGTGCCAGCAGTTTAGGCAGGGGGAACACTGAAGCTTTCTTT | CASSLGRGNTEAFF
TRBJ2-4 | 16 | TRBV5-6 | . | . | TGTGCCAGCAGCTTGAATGGGGGCGAAGCCAAAAACATTCAGTACTTC | CASSLNGGEAKNIQYF
TRBJ2-1 | 18 | TRBV5-1 | TRBD2 | . | TGCGCCAGTTTTCCGGGACTAGCGGGAGGGCCGAGTGACAATGAGCAGTTCTTC | CASFPGLAGGPSDNEQFF
TRBJ1-5 | 12 | TRBV20-1 | . | . | TGCAGTGCTAGTCGTAGCAATCAGCCCCAGCATTTT | CSASRSNQPQHF
TRBJ2-7 | 13 | TRBV7-9 | TRBD2 | . | TGTGCCAGCAGCTTTGGGGGGGTAAACGAGCAGTACTTC | CASSFGGVNEQYF
TRBJ2-1 | 15 | TRBV6-5 | TRBD1 | . | TGTGCCAGCAGTTACGCCGGGACAGGGTACAATGAGCAGTTCTTC | CASSYAGTGYNEQFF
TRBJ2-7 | 11 | TRBV7-9 | . | . | TGTGCCAGCAGCAACAAATACGAGCAGTACTTC | CASSNKYEQYF